This TCR beta chain was captured by sequencing in a study of T cell responses to AZD1222 COVID-19 vaccine. Comment on this clone: The antigen is unknown.

Whole-study results and caveats: Repertoires in all cases were sampled only once the peak T cell response had passed. Per reports, nearly half of all spike-specific TCRs target regions that are unmutated in variants. Once two AZD1222 doses were given, Spike-specific TCR breadth and depth went up.

Produced via immunoSEQ multiplex PCR; TCRdb's table is partial and in-frame only. The table shows tens of thousands of clones, with about 94% occurring only once. The V gene's germline CDR1 is SGDLS and CDR2 YYNGEE. V shed 1 base and J shed 2 bases, with 12 bases lying between them. The CDR3 has 16 amino acids. The TCR sequence derives from an adult who received the AZD1222 COVID-19 vaccine. J is TRBJ2-2 and V is TRBV9; D possibly corresponds to TRBD2 (6 bases). This specimen was peripheral blood, taken 28 days after the second AZD1222 dose. CDR3 in DNA: TGTGCCAGCAGCGTATATAGCGGAGAAAACACCGGGGAGCTGTTTTTT. Amino acid sequence: CASSVYSGENTGELFF.